This T cell receptor beta chain emerged from a study of blood T cell repertoires in COVID-19. Across the study: The samples span acute and convalescent COVID-19 from the United States, Italy and Spain. Sample material is recorded as cDNA or gDNA derived from T cells, B-cell-depleted T cells, or PBMCs.

The authors' processing: For nucleated cells, counts were estimated from reference gene primer amplification. Method: immunoSEQ multiplex PCR; TCRdb's copy keeps in-frame clones and lacks some. The D gene and trimming were derived from the DNA, and the V and J assignments and clone size from that table. The repertoire holds 470,000 or so clones, with approximately 90% as singletons. The CDR3 has 14 residues. The V gene's germline CDR1 is MNHEY and CDR2 SMNVEV (reference sequence). The ends were cut back, 7 bases at V and 3 bases at J, with 14 bases in the middle. The rearrangement joins TRBV27 to TRBJ2-3, with TRBD1 as a possible D gene (6 bases). Sequencing was carried out using peripheral blood. This TCR derives from a woman aged 25 to 39 with acute or convalescent COVID-19. In nucleotides, the CDR3 is TGTGCCAGCACCCGCAGGGGACAAACAGATACGCAGTATTTT. Protein product: CASTRRGQTDTQYF.